The 11 T cell receptor beta chains reported below all come from one sample, sequenced in a study of shared T cell receptors in the human thymus. Method: immunoSEQ multiplex PCR; TCRdb's copy keeps in-frame clones and lacks some. The sample lists 500,000 to 850,000 clones; around 87% were seen once. These sequences were also reported in another study, on human thymus T cells.

The sample consisted of thymocytes. The receptors originated from a boy younger than two with a congenital heart defect.

V usage is TRBV4-3 and J usage is TRBJ1-2, with D perhaps TRBD1 (5 bases). This CDR3 is built from 19 residues. V gave up 0 bases and J gave up 4 bases, with 24 bases separating them. Germline V gene data show CDR1 as LGHNA and CDR2 as YSLEER. In DNA, the CDR3 is TGCGCCAGCAGCCAAGATCTCACAATCAGGAGGGGACGAGGCTATGGCTACACCTTC. It is translated as CASSQDLTIRRGRGYGYTF.

The rearrangement links TRBV5-1 to TRBJ2-7, with 9 bases that match TRBD2. Germline CDR1 and CDR2: SGHRS and YFSETQ. V lost 5 bases, J lost 7 bases, and 7 bases stayed unmatched. The CDR3 sequence is 13 residues long. CDR3 residues: CASSYTSGREQYF. CDR3 DNA sequence: TGCGCCAGCAGTTATACTAGCGGGCGGGAGCAGTACTTC.

J is TRBJ1-2 and V is TRBV19; D perhaps matches TRBD1 (5 bases). This CDR3 has 14 residues. Germline lookup yields CDR1 LNHDA and CDR2 SQIVND (reference sequence). Trimming took 1 base from V and 8 from J, leaving 14 bases between them. CDR3: CASSIAGLRGGYTF. The CDR3 DNA reads TGTGCCAGTAGTATAGCCGGACTCCGGGGGGGCTACACCTTC.

The rearrangement links TRBV30 to TRBJ2-7; 8 bases align to TRBD1. The trim removed 3 bases at V and 3 bases at J, leaving 4 bases unmatched. The CDR3 extends over 13 amino acids. Germline V gene data show CDR1 as GTSNPN and CDR2 as SVGIG (reference sequence). CDR3 nucleotides: TGTGCCTGGAGAAGGACAGGGAGCTACGAGCAGTACTTC. This encodes CAWRRTGSYEQYF.

This clone was observed a single time. The CDR3 DNA reads as TGTGCCAGCAGCTTTTATAAAAGCGGGAGGATCCCCACAGATACGCAGTATTTT. Its protein is CASSFYKSGRIPTDTQYF. J is TRBJ2-3 and V is TRBV13, with 9 positions matching TRBD2. The CDR3 loop spans 18 amino acids. Losses at the gene ends were 3 bases for V and 2 bases for J; bases not matched to a gene: 12. CDR1 and CDR2 from the germline V gene are PRHDT and FYEKMQ (reference sequence).

This rearrangement joins TRBV25-1 to TRBJ1-1; 9 positions match TRBD1. CDR3 length equals 15 residues. Germline loops: CDR1 MGHDK, CDR2 SYGVNS. V dropped 3 bases and J dropped 1; count of bases not matched to a gene: 3. CDR3: CASSDRQGENTEAFF. For the CDR3, the DNA is TGTGCCAGCAGTGATCGACAGGGGGAGAACACTGAAGCTTTCTTT.

V usage is TRBV2 and J usage is TRBJ2-1; maybe TRBD1 (6 bases). Trimming cost V 5 bases and J 4 bases, with 18 bases left between them. Germline CDR1 and CDR2: SNHLY and FYNNEI. This CDR3 is built from 16 residues. The CDR3 DNA is TGTGCCAGCAGTTTACAGGGAAATGGACCTTACAATGAGCAGTTCTTC. Protein sequence: CASSLQGNGPYNEQFF. The whole variable domain, remainder taken from reference TRBV2 and TRBJ2-1, is EPEVTQTPSHQVTQMGQEVILRCVPISNHLYFYWYRQILGQKVEFLVSFYNNEISEKSEIFDDQFSVERPDGSNFTLKIRSTKLEDSAMYFCASSLQGNGPYNEQFFGPGTRLTVL.

V gene TRBV27 combines with J gene TRBJ2-1; 7 positions match TRBD2. CDR3 size: 14 residues. With V trimmed by 8 bases and J by 5 bases, 9 bases remained unmatched. Germline values: CDR1 MNHEY, CDR2 SMNVEV (reference sequence). CDR3 protein: CASVRLARHNEQFF. In DNA, the CDR3 is TGTGCCAGCGTTAGACTAGCCCGGCACAATGAGCAGTTCTTC.

The rearrangement uses TRBV7-3 and TRBJ2-1; TRBD1 matches 9 bases. Germline V lookup: CDR1 SGHTA, CDR2 FQGTGA. V lost 5 bases and J lost 4; bases outside the gene matches: 6. This CDR3 is 15 amino acids long. CDR3 bases: TGTGCCAGCAGCCGGTCGGGACAGGGATACAATGAGCAGTTCTTC. It translates to CASSRSGQGYNEQFF.

The chain couples TRBV10-3 to TRBJ2-7, with 7 bases that match TRBD1. The CDR3 length is 13 residues. With 7 bases clipped from V and 5 bases from J, the junction kept 8 bases outside the gene matches. The V gene's germline CDR1 is ENHRY and CDR2 SYGVKD. CDR3 DNA: TGTGCCATCACCTTTGGACAGGCCCACGAGCAGTACTTC. It translates to CAITFGQAHEQYF.

This clone was counted a few times. The V gene is TRBV5-5, the J gene TRBJ1-5; the match to TRBD1 covers 8 bases. The CDR3 totals 16 residues. Per germline, CDR1 SGHKS and CDR2 YYEKEE (reference sequence). The V gene end was trimmed by 4 bases and the J gene end by 2 bases; junction bases not matched to a gene: 8. CDR3 sequence (DNA): TGTGCCAGCAGCACTGGACAGGGTCGGGGCAATCAGCCCCAGCATTTT. Translating gives CASSTGQGRGNQPQHF.